A single sample gave rise to the 21 T cell receptor beta chains below, sequenced in a study of blood T cell repertoires in COVID-19. Here immunoSEQ multiplex PCR was the method, and the copy in TCRdb shows in-frame clones only, minus some. The table lists around 110,000 clones, approximately 84% of them singletons. The sequenced sample consisted of peripheral blood. The receptors originated from a man between 65 and 79 years old with active or convalescent COVID-19.

The chain recombines TRBV9 with TRBJ2-5; weak D call: TRBD2 (6 bases). Trimming cost V 2 bases and J 5 bases, with 13 bases left between them. The germline gives CDR1 SGDLS, CDR2 YYNGEE. The CDR3 is 14 residues long. The DNA for the CDR3 is TGTGCCAGCAGCGTTAGGGATCGGGGGGAGACCCAGTACTTC. It translates to CASSVRDRGETQYF.

The chain has TRBV6-6 and TRBJ2-5; 7 positions match TRBD1. The J segment lost 2 bases and the V segment lost 5 bases, leaving 8 bases of the junction unmatched. This CDR3 is built from 15 residues. Germline V gene sequence: CDR1 MNHNY, CDR2 SVGAGI (reference sequence). CDR3: CASSPLDRAQETQYF. DNA for the CDR3: TGTGCCAGCAGTCCACTCGACAGGGCACAAGAGACCCAGTACTTC.

V is TRBV11-3 and J is TRBJ2-7; D gene uncertain. Germline V gene lookup returns CDR1 SGHNT and CDR2 YENEEA. The CDR3 length is 13 residues. The V gene lost 0 bases and the J gene lost 6 bases, with 9 bases spanning the gap. The CDR3 DNA is TGTGCCAGCAGCTTAGAGCCCCGCGGCGAGCAGTACTTC. Protein sequence: CASSLEPRGEQYF.

This rearrangement joins TRBV2 to TRBJ1-2; 8 bases line up with TRBD1. The length of the CDR3 is 14 residues. With 5 bases clipped from V and 8 bases from J, the junction kept 10 bases outside the gene matches. In germline, CDR1 is SNHLY, CDR2 FYNNEI. CDR3 sequence (DNA): TGTGCCAGCAGTACCGACAGGGGCGTCAGCGGCTACACCTTC. Translation: CASSTDRGVSGYTF.

The chain has TRBV4-2 and TRBJ2-7, with 12 bases lining up with TRBD2. The CDR3 sequence is 15 residues long. Germline trimming cut 3 bases from V and 1 base from J; bases unmatched to any gene: 1. Germline V gene lookup returns CDR1 LGHNA and CDR2 YNFKEQ. CDR3 sequence: CASSHGLAGSYEQYF. For the CDR3, the DNA is TGTGCCAGCAGCCACGGACTAGCGGGGTCCTACGAGCAGTACTTC.

This clone was seen only a few times. V and J are TRBV14 and TRBJ1-5, with a tentative D call TRBD1 (5 bases). The ends were cut back, 1 base at V and 3 bases at J, with 10 bases in the middle. The CDR3 is made up of 15 amino acids. Germline-derived CDR1 and CDR2 are SGHDN and FVKESK. The CDR3 region is CASSQGQGNNQPQHF. The CDR3 DNA sequence: TGTGCCAGCAGCCAAGGGCAGGGAAACAATCAGCCCCAGCATTTT.

This clone was picked up a small number of times. The CDR3 region is CASNDRRHPYEQYF. In nucleotides, the CDR3 is TGCGCCAGCAATGACAGGAGGCACCCCTACGAGCAGTACTTC. This rearrangement joins TRBV10-1 to TRBJ2-7; possibly TRBD1 for D (6 bases). Trimming shortened V by 7 bases and J by 2 bases, and 15 bases separated the two germline ends. Germline loops: CDR1 WNHNN, CDR2 SYGVQD (reference sequence). The CDR3 sequence is 14 residues long.

The chain has TRBV4-3 and TRBJ1-2; D is perhaps TRBD1 (6 bases). This CDR3 contains 15 residues. V lost 0 bases, J lost 5 bases, and 13 bases lay in between. Looked up from germline, CDR1 is LGHNA and CDR2 is YSLEER. The CDR3 loop reads CASSQDEQGRYGYTF. The CDR3, as DNA: TGCGCCAGCAGCCAAGACGAACAGGGTCGGTATGGCTACACCTTC.

The chain has TRBV19 and TRBJ1-1, with TRBD1 as a possible D gene (6 bases). This CDR3 contains 12 residues. Trimming took 10 bases from V and 1 from J, leaving 10 bases between them. The germline CDR1 and CDR2 sequences are LNHDA and SQIVND (reference sequence). DNA for the CDR3: TGTGCCACCATGGACAGGAACACTGAAGCTTTCTTT. It yields the protein CATMDRNTEAFF.

This clone was seen just once. The rearrangement joins TRBV7-6 to TRBJ1-1; D is possibly TRBD1 (6 bases). V lost 1 base to trimming and J lost 0 bases, with 15 bases between them. Germline CDR1 and CDR2: SGHVS and FNYEAQ. This CDR3 spans 17 amino acids. CDR3 in amino acids: CASSLVGAGTLNTEAFF. CDR3 in DNA: TGTGCCAGCAGCTTAGTGGGGGCAGGGACCTTGAACACTGAAGCTTTCTTT. The full variable domain, with the rest looked up from reference TRBV7-6 and TRBJ1-1, is GAGVSQSPRYKVTKRGQDVALRCDPISGHVSLYWYRQALGQGPEFLTYFNYEAQQDKSGLPNDRFSAERPEGSISTLTIQRTEQRDSAMYRCASSLVGAGTLNTEAFFGQGTRLTVV.

This clone came up a few times. The chain has TRBV12-5 and TRBJ2-5; D gene unclear. CDR1 is LGHNT, CDR2 FRNRAP, per germline. The CDR3 totals 12 residues. The germline V and J ends were trimmed by 8 bases and 0 bases, with 7 bases remaining between them. CDR3 in amino acids: CASSPYQETQYF. The CDR3 nucleotides read TGTGCTAGTTCCCCGTACCAAGAGACCCAGTACTTC.

The V and J genes are TRBV7-2 and TRBJ2-5, with 12 bases identical to TRBD2. V lost 0 bases, J lost 7 bases, and 0 bases stayed unmatched. Per germline, CDR1 SGHTA and CDR2 FQGNSA. This CDR3 comprises 14 residues. CDR3 loop: CASSLALAGGTQYF. For the CDR3, the DNA is TGTGCCAGCAGCTTAGCACTAGCGGGAGGGACCCAGTACTTC.

The rearrangement uses TRBV6-5 and TRBJ2-7; D gene uncertain. The CDR3 contains 15 residues. V lost 6 bases and J lost 0, with 15 bases in between. The germline V gene has CDR1 MNHEY and CDR2 SVGAGI. CDR3 protein: CASSPVVQISYEQYF. The CDR3 DNA reads TGTGCCAGCAGCCCCGTGGTCCAGATCTCCTACGAGCAGTACTTC.

The chain combines TRBV14 with TRBJ2-1, with D perhaps TRBD2 (5 bases). V was pared by 0 bases and J by 3 bases, with 9 bases between. Germline values: CDR1 SGHDN, CDR2 FVKESK. CDR3 length: 15 amino acids. In nucleotides, the CDR3 is TGTGCCAGCAGCCAAGATCCCGGGATCTACAATGAGCAGTTCTTC. Protein sequence: CASSQDPGIYNEQFF.

This clone was seen only a few times. The chain recombines TRBV30 with TRBJ1-5; the match to TRBD1 covers 8 bases. V lost 5 bases to trimming and J lost 0 bases; unmatched junction nucleotides: 3. CDR3 size: 14 residues. Germline lookup yields CDR1 GTSNPN and CDR2 SVGIG (reference sequence). CDR3 sequence: CAWGTGGSNQPQHF. Written as DNA, the CDR3 is TGTGCCTGGGGTACAGGGGGTAGCAATCAGCCCCAGCATTTT.

This chain links TRBV28 with TRBJ1-5; 7 bases are shared with TRBD1. The V segment lost 6 bases and the J segment 7 bases; nucleotides outside the gene matches: 12. Germline assignment: CDR1 MDHEN and CDR2 SYDVKM. The CDR3 runs 15 residues. The DNA of the CDR3 is TGTGCCAGCAGCCAACAAACAGGGGTTGGGCAGCCCCAGCATTTT. This gives the protein CASSQQTGVGQPQHF.

The chain uses TRBV12-3 or TRBV12-4 and TRBJ2-1; no reliable D call. This CDR3 comprises 13 residues. Trimming left V 2 bases short and J 3 bases short, with 5 bases between. The CDR3 DNA follows: TGTGCCAGCAGTTTAAACAACTACAATGAGCAGTTCTTC. Its protein product is CASSLNNYNEQFF.

This chain links TRBV27 with TRBJ1-6; 7 bases line up with TRBD1. Germline V gives CDR1 MNHEY, CDR2 SMNVEV (reference sequence). CDR3 length: 14 residues. Unmatched junction bases numbered 5, after V lost 6 bases and J lost 6 bases. The CDR3 region is CASRPTGSNSPLHF. CDR3 coding DNA: TGTGCCAGCAGACCGACAGGGTCTAATTCACCCCTCCACTTT.

This sequence joins TRBV5-6 and TRBJ1-4, with D hard to call. CDR1 and CDR2 from the germline V gene are SGHDT and YYEEEE. The CDR3 loop spans 14 amino acids. V lost 0 bases and J lost 5, with 8 bases in between. The CDR3 region is CASSLGQMNEKLFF. In DNA, the CDR3 is TGTGCCAGCAGCTTGGGGCAGATGAATGAAAAACTGTTTTTT.

The V gene is TRBV7-2, the J gene TRBJ1-2; 8 nucleotides align to TRBD1. Looked up from germline, CDR1 is SGHTA and CDR2 is FQGNSA. Trimming cost V 5 bases and J 8 bases; bases outside gene matches: 13. The CDR3 is 15 amino acids. The CDR3 is CASSIRQGRSGGYTF. CDR3 sequence (DNA): TGTGCCAGCAGCATCCGACAGGGGAGGTCGGGCGGCTACACCTTC.

This clone appeared a single time. The chain joins TRBV11-2 to TRBJ2-7, with 8 nucleotides matching TRBD1. This CDR3 comprises 16 residues. After removal of 5 bases from V and 1 base from J, the junction contained 10 bases not matched to a gene. CDR1 SGHAT and CDR2 FQNNGV come from the germline V gene. CDR3: CASSLNYGQGSYEQYF. In nucleotides, the CDR3 is TGTGCCAGCAGCCTAAATTACGGACAGGGTTCCTACGAGCAGTACTTC.